This record looks at one TCR beta chain sequence and its context. Germline V gene lookup returns CDR1 SGHDN and CDR2 FVKESK. The length of the CDR3 is 16 residues. With 3 bases clipped from V and 3 bases from J, the junction kept 2 bases outside the gene matches. During active infection, Seattle patients enrolled and were then monitored through disease. In the authors' workflow: Using reference gene primer amplification, nucleated cell counts were estimated. TCRdb's copy holds only in-frame clones and misses some; the assay was immunoSEQ multiplex PCR. Clonal size and the V and J genes are those of that table, whereas D and trimming came from the DNA. Of approximately 170,000 clones listed, roughly nine tenths were seen once; the top ten hold approximately 11%. The sample comes from a study of blood T cell repertoires in COVID-19. Whole-study context: The United States, Italy and Spain supplied acute and convalescent COVID-19 samples. T cells, B-cell-depleted T cells, or PBMCs supplied cDNA or gDNA.

This chain connects TRBV14 to TRBJ2-2; 12 nucleotides align to TRBD2. The material sequenced was peripheral blood. The clonotype comes from a woman aged 60-75 years with COVID-19, enrolled during active disease. The CDR3 here is CASSQTSGSYTGELFF. In nucleotides, the CDR3 is TGTGCCAGCAGCCAGACTAGCGGGAGTTACACCGGGGAGCTGTTTTTT.